This paragraph covers one T cell receptor beta chain sequence. This entry comes from a study of cytomegalovirus exposure and HLA in healthy donors. 60 Vbeta and 13 Jbeta primers were used in PCR. Using immunoSEQ multiplex PCR, the repertoire was profiled, and TCRdb retains in-frame clones only, with some absent. This table has about 140,000 clones, approximately 82% appearing once. V was pared by 4 bases and J by 6 bases, with 9 bases of the junction left unmatched. CDR1 SGDLS and CDR2 YYNGEE come from the germline V gene. The CDR3 length is 14 residues. Sequencing input: PBMCs. The chain employs TRBV9 and TRBJ2-7; 8 bases are a match to TRBD1. The sequence derives from a man in his late teens or twenties in good health and CMV-seropositive. The CDR3, as DNA: TGTGCCAGCAGCCCAGGACAGGGTCCCCTCGAGCAGTACTTC. Translation gives CASSPGQGPLEQYF. The full variable domain, completed using reference TRBV9 and TRBJ2-7, is DSGVTQTPKHLITATGQRVTLRCSPRSGDLSVYWYQQSLDQGLQFLIQYYNGEERAKGNILERFSAQQFPDLHSELNLSSLELGDSALYFCASSPGQGPLEQYFGPGTRLTVT.